This TCR beta chain was captured in a study of blood T cells in healthy people across ages (dated by TCRdb to about 2015). Regarding the complete study: In model experiments, roughly one uniquely barcoded TCR beta cDNA molecule per two T cells was captured by template switching. Age-related changes in TCR beta repertoire diversity were measured in the study by deep sequencing normalized with unique cDNA molecular identifiers. For two donors (one aged 18 to 30 and one aged 80 or older), the study analyzed two additional independent replicas of 1 million unique cDNA reads from the same blood draw. Donors were grouped into four age groups: young (average approximately 15 years), middle-aged (39), aged (about 59) and long-lived (about 89).

Study-wide findings and limitations: The CMV infection status of donors was not known, potentially confounding age-related changes in expanded clonotypes. There was a strong correlation between observed TCR beta diversity and the percentage of naive T cells measured by flow cytometry. Total diversity estimates from one million sequenced T cells were considered lower bounds and underestimates. As age increased, observed TCR beta diversity per million T cells dropped in a roughly linear way, and a significant reduction was already evident by age about 40. Bulk unsorted PBMC profiling prevented conclusive comparison of naive and antigen-experienced compartments. Compared with the aged group, more naive CD4+ T cells, fewer expanded clones and increased TCR diversity were shown by the long-lived group, suggesting age selection.

CDR3 length: 14 amino acids, cysteine to phenylalanine. Just CDR3 DNA is preserved here, 42 bases in frame from base 1. CDR1 and CDR2 were assigned from the germline V gene as MDHEN and SYDVKM. Deletion took 3 bases off V and 2 bases off J, with a span of 11 bases between the germline ends. The receptor library was made with 5' RACE. The reads were generated on an Illumina HiSeq 2500. A second PCR of about 6 to 12 cycles was run with a J-beta primer mix and a sample-barcoded 5' primer. A unique molecular identifier was introduced onto each TCR beta cDNA molecule by a template-switch 5' adaptor carrying 12 random nucleotides. At least 2.5 million CDR3-containing paired-end reads were obtained from each sample. First-strand cDNA synthesis was performed from all RNA using the Mint cDNA synthesis kit, with priming by a TRBC-specific oligonucleotide. After uracil-DNA glycosylase treatment, a first 18-cycle PCR used universal primers M1SS and BC2_uni_R on all cDNA. Under the source paper's analysis protocol: Each sample was normalized by randomly selecting 1 million high-quality reads, each carrying a distinct molecular identifier. Instead of being binned into consensus sequences, reads that shared molecular identifiers were thrown out. MiTCR, run with a Q25 quality threshold and the strictest error-elimination algorithm, handled CDR3 identification, clonotype clustering and error correction. A nonparametric unseen species model with Euler transformation was used to estimate lower-bound total TCR beta diversity. The public reads were run again by TCRdb, first through fastp at Q25 and then through MiXCR, and only productive beta chains were kept. Rows are combined by CDR3 protein, so each entry shows the most common genes and DNA. These V and J calls are TCRdb output, not the study's own analysis. The sample records around 1,000,000 distinct CDR3 sequences, under 30% of which are singletons. The top ten clonotypes cover approximately 0.7% of the sample.

As regards this clonotype: This receptor's antigen is unknown. Per-nucleotide qualities are absent, and no much larger clonotype sits a single base away.

The donors were some 39 Caucasian individuals from Russia, aged 6 to 90 years, who were systemically healthy. Each donor gave about 11 milliliters of peripheral blood, drawn into EDTA-treated Vacutainer tubes. Ficoll-Paque density-gradient centrifugation was used to isolate PBMCs, with at least 6.5 million per sample. Trizol reagent was used to extract total RNA from the PBMCs, yielding at least 5 micrograms per sample. For every donor, flow cytometry on a PBMC aliquot measured the percentage of naive CD45RAhigh/CD27high T cells. This sample was also put to use in a study of T cells of mothers and their children. Per that second paper: Donors were nine systemically healthy Caucasian individuals: three mothers and their six children. cDNA synthesis consumed the entire amount of extracted RNA, loaded at roughly 1.5 ug RNA in each 15 ul reaction. In the second PCR, sample barcodes and 2-4 random nucleotides were introduced via the M1S primer. More than 8.5 million TCR beta CDR3 reads were obtained from each mother, and roughly 3 million reads were obtained from each child. In both related and unrelated pairs, thymic selection shapes the output of TCR recombination in a similar way, with inherited differences having only a minor effect. Normalized repertoire overlap was always slightly but never significantly higher in related than unrelated mother-child pairs. No persistent microchimeric T cell clones were found, with a detection sensitivity of roughly 99 clones per million clonotypes. To look for features that set related mother-child pairs apart from unrelated individuals, the researchers ran deep NGS to compare the TCR beta repertoires of mothers and children. Mothers averaged around 43 +/- 4 years of age and children averaged roughly 12 +/- 4 years. After adapter ligation was performed with NEBNext reagents, the libraries were sequenced on an Illumina HiSeq 2000 with 100+100 nt paired-end reads. To prevent cross-contamination, the mother and child libraries were prepared a month apart and were sequenced in separate runs. Between roughly 500,000 and 2,100,000 distinct TCR beta clonotypes were identified per donor. Naive TCR beta clonotypes were estimated from low-frequency clonotypes matched to each donor's FACS-determined naive share, without sorting.

The sequencing input was blood. The sequence came from a girl aged 2-15 years in good health. The chain couples TRBV28 to TRBJ2-7, with a weak D call of TRBD2 (6 bases match). In nucleotide form, the sequence is TGTGCCAGCAGTTTCCCCGGACTAACCTACGAGCAGTACTTC. Translated, this gives CASSFPGLTYEQYF. Here the CDR3 is joined to the reference TRBV28 and TRBJ2-7 genes, and the full variable domain is: DVKVTQSSRYLVKRTGEKVFLECVQDMDHENMFWYRQDPGLGLRLIYFSYDVKMKEKGDIPEGYSVSREKKERFSLILESASTNQTSMYLCASSFPGLTYEQYFGPGTRLTVT.